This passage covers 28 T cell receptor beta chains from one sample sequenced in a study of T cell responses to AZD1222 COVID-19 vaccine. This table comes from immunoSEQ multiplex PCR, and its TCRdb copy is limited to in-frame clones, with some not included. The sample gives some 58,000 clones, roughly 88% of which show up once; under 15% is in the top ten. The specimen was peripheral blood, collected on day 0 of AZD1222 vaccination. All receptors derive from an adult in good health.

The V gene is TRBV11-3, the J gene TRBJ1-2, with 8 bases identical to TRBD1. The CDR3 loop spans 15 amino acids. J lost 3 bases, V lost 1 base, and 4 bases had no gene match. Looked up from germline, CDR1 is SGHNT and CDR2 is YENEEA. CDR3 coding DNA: TGTGCCAGCAGCTTAGTAGGGACAGGAGACTATGGCTACACCTTC. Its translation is CASSLVGTGDYGYTF.

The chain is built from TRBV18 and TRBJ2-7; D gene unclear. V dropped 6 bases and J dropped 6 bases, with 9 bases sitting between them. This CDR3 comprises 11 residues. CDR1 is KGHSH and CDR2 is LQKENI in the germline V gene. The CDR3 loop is CASSQASEQYF. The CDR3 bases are TGTGCCAGCTCCCAGGCATCCGAGCAGTACTTC.

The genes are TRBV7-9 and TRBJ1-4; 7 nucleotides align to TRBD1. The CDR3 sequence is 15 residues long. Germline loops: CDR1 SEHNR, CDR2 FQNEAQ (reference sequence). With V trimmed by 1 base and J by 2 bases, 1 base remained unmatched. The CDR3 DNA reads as TGTGCCAGCAGCTTAGGGGGACAGACTAATGAAAAACTGTTTTTT. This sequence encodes CASSLGGQTNEKLFF.

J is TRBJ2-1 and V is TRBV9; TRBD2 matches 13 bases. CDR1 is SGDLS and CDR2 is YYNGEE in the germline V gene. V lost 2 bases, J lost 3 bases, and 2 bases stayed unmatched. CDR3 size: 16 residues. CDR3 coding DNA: TGTGCCAGCAGCGTGGGACTAGCGGGGATCTACAATGAGCAGTTCTTC. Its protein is CASSVGLAGIYNEQFF.

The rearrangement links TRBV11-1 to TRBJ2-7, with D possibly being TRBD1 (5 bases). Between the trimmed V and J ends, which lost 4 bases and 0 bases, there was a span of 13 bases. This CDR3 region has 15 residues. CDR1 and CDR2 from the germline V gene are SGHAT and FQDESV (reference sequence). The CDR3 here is CASSSRWGGSYEQYF. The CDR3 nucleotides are TGTGCCAGCAGCTCCCGGTGGGGCGGCTCCTACGAGCAGTACTTC.

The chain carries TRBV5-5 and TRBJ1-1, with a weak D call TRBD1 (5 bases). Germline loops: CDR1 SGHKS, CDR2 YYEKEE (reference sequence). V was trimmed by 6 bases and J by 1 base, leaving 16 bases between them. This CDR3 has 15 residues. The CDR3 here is CASTQIWGENTEAFF. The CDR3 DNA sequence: TGTGCCAGCACTCAAATTTGGGGGGAGAACACTGAAGCTTTCTTT.

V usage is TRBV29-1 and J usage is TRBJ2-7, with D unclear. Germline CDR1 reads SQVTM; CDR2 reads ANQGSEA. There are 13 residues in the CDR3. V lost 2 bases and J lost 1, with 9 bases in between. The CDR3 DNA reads TGCAGCGTTGAACCCGACAATTCCTACGAGCAGTACTTC. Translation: CSVEPDNSYEQYF.

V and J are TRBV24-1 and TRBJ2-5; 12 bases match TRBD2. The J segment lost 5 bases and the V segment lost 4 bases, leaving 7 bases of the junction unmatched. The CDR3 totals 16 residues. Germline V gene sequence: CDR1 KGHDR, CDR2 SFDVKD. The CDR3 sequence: CATSDRLAGVGETQYF. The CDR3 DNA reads TGTGCCACCAGTGACCGACTAGCGGGGGTTGGGGAGACCCAGTACTTC.

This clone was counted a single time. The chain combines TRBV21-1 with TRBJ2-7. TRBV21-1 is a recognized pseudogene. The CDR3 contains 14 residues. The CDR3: CASPPLSRPYEQYF. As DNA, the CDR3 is TGTGCCAGTCCACCGCTGAGTAGGCCCTACGAGCAGTACTTC.

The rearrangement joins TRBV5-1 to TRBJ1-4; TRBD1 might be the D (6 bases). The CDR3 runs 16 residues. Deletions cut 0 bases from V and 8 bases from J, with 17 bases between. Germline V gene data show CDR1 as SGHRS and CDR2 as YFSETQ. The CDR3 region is CASSLEVRGEREKLFF. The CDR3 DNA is TGCGCCAGCAGCTTGGAGGTCAGGGGAGAACGGGAAAAACTGTTTTTT.

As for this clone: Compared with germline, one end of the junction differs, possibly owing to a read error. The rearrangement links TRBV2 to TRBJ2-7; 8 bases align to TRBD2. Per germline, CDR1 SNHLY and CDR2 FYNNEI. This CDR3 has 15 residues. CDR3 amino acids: CASTEITSGAYEQYF. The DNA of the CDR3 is TGTGCCAGCACTGAAATTACTAGCGGCGCCTACGAGCAGTACTTC.

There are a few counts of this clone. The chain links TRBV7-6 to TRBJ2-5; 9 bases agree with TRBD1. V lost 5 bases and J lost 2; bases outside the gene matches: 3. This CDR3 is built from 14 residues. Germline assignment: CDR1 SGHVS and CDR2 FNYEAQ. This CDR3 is CASSTGTGQETQYF. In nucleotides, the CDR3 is TGTGCCAGCAGCACCGGGACAGGGCAAGAGACCCAGTACTTC.

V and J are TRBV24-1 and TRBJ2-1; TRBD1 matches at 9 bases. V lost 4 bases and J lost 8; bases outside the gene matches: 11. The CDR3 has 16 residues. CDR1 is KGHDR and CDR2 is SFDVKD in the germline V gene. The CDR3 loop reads CATSDSRDRVGYEQFF. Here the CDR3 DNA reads TGTGCCACCAGTGACTCCCGGGACAGGGTGGGTTATGAGCAGTTCTTC.

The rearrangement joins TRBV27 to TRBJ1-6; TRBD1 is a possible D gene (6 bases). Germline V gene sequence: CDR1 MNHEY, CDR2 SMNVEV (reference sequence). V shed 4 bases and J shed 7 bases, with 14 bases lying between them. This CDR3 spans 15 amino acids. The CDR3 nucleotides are TGTGCCAGCAGTTGGGGGGCTTTCGGCAATTCACCCCTCCACTTT. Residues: CASSWGAFGNSPLHF.

CDR3 in amino acids: CSVERGQPYNEQFF. The CDR3 region has the DNA TGCAGCGTTGAAAGGGGGCAACCGTACAATGAGCAGTTCTTC. The V and J genes are TRBV29-1 and TRBJ2-1; 7 positions agree with TRBD1. V gave up 2 bases and J gave up 4 bases; unmatched junction bases: 5. The germline V gene encodes CDR1 SQVTM and CDR2 ANQGSEA. The CDR3 covers 14 residues.

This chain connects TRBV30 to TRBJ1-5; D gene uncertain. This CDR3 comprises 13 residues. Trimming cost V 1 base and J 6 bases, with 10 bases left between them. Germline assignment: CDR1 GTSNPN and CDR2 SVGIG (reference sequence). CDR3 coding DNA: TGTGCCTGGAGTGGTAACATGGGTCAGCCCCAGCATTTT. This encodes CAWSGNMGQPQHF.

CDR3 nucleotide sequence: TGTGCCAGCAGTAGGGACATGGCCCAAGAGACCCAGTACTTC. Protein: CASSRDMAQETQYF. The V gene is TRBV9, the J gene TRBJ2-5, with TRBD1 as a possible D gene (6 bases). V lost 5 bases to trimming and J lost 1 base, with 12 bases between them. The CDR3 has 14 amino acids. The germline CDR1 and CDR2 sequences are SGDLS and YYNGEE.

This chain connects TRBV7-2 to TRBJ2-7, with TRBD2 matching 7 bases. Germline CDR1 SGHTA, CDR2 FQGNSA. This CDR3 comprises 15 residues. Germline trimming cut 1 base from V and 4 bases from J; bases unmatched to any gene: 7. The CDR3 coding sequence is TGTGCCAGCAGCTTAGATGGCGGGAGTCAGTACGAGCAGTACTTC. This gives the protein CASSLDGGSQYEQYF.

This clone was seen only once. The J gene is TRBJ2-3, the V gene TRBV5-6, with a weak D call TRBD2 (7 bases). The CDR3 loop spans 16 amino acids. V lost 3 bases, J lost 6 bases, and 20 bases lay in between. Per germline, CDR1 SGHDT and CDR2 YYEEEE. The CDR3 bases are TGTGCCAGCAGCTCCTTGAGGGGGGGCACCGGGGATACGCAGTATTTT. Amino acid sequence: CASSSLRGGTGDTQYF.

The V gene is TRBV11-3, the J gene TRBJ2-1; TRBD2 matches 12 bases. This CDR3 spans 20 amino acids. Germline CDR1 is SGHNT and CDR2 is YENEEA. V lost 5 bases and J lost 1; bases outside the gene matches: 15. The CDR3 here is CASSPRTSGTGRGSYNEQFF. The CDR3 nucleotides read TGTGCCAGCAGCCCCCGGACTAGCGGGACGGGCCGTGGATCCTACAATGAGCAGTTCTTC.

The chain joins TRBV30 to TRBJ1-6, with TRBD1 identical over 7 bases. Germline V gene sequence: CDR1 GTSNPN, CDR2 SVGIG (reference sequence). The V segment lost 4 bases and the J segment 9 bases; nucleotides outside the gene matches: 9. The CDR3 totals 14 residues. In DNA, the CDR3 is TGTGCCTGGACGGGTGTGGCAGGGGGTTCACCCCTCCACTTT. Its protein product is CAWTGVAGGSPLHF.

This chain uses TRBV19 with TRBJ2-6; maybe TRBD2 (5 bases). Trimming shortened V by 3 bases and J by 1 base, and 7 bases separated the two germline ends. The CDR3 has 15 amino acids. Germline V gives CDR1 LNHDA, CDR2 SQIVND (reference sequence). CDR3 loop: CASSISGSGANVLTF. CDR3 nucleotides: TGTGCCAGTAGTATTTCGGGGTCTGGGGCCAACGTCCTGACTTTC.

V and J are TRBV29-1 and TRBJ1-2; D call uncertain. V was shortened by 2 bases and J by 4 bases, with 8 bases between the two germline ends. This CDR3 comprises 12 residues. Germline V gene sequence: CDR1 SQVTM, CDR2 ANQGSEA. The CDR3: CSVESNTYGYTF. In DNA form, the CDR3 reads TGCAGCGTTGAAAGTAATACCTATGGCTACACCTTC.

CDR3 DNA: TGTGCCAGCAGTGTAGAGGGGAATGAGCAGTTCTTC. It yields the protein CASSVEGNEQFF. The chain combines TRBV2 with TRBJ2-1, with D possibly being TRBD1 or TRBD2 (5 bases each). CDR1 and CDR2 from the germline V gene are SNHLY and FYNNEI. V was trimmed by 4 bases and J by 7 bases, leaving 8 bases between them. The CDR3 runs to 12 residues.

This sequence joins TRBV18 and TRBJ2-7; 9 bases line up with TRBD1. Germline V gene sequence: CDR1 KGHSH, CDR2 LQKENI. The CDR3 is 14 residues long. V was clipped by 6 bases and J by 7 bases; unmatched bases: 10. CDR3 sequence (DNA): TGTGCCAGCTCGGTTAACAGGGGGCCGGAGGAGCAGTACTTC. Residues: CASSVNRGPEEQYF.

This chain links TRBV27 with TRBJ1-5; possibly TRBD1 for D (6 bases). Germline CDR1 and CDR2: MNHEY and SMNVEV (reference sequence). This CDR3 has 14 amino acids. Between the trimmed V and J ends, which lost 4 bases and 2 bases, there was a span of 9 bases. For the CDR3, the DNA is TGTGCCAGCAGTTACAGGGATGGCAATCAGCCCCAGCATTTT. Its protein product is CASSYRDGNQPQHF.

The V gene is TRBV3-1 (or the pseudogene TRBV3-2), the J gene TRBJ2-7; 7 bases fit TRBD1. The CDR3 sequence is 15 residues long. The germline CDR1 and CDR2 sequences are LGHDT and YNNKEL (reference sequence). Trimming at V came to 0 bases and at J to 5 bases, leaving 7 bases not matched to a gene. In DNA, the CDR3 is TGTGCCAGCAGCCAAGATCTGACAGGGTTCGACGAGCAGTACTTC. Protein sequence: CASSQDLTGFDEQYF.

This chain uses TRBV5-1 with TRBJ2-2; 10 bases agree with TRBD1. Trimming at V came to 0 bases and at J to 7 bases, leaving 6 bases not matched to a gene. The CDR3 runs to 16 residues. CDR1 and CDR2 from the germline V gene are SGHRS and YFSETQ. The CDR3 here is CASSLDGTGAVGELFF. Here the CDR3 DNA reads TGCGCCAGCAGCTTGGACGGGACAGGGGCTGTCGGGGAGCTGTTTTTT.